This TCR beta chain derives from a study of breast tumors, draining lymph nodes, adjacent tissues. Breast cancer patients provided tissue from their axillary draining lymph nodes. This clonotype has just a few counts. TCRdb used MiXCR to reprocess the multiplex PCR reads, holding one entry per CDR3 protein. The repertoire has more than 100,000 distinct CDR3 sequences, about 20% of them found once; the top ten carry around 2.7%. Germline lookup yields CDR1 MDHEN and CDR2 SYDVKM. This CDR3 comprises 14 residues. The sequence came from a female donor with breast cancer. Some clones in this sample may be carry-over from other donors' samples. The rearrangement links TRBV28 to TRBJ1-5; D is undetermined. What was sequenced was axillary lymph node tissue. The CDR3 region is CVSRGSYSNQPQHF. CDR3 in DNA: TGTGTATCGCGGGGATCTTATAGCAATCAGCCCCAGCATTTT.